The clone carrying this T cell receptor beta chain was counted ten times or more. Its target is unknown. This entry comes from a study of T cells in Graves' hyperthyroidism and ophthalmopathy. Findings and caveats of the study: For ophthalmopathy, model prediction preceded onset by a median about six months. Ophthalmopathy was distinguished from stable hyperthyroidism by 13 V-J signatures.

The length of the CDR3 is 13 residues. Germline loops: CDR1 KGHSH, CDR2 LQKENI. V gave up 8 bases and J gave up 7 bases, with 17 bases separating them. Together with thyroid ultrasound, orbital computed tomography, serum thyroxine and TRAb, clinical symptoms were used for diagnoses. The authors took PBMCs from 8 to 10 ml fresh peripheral blood. RNA transcripts were the template for amplifying TCR beta CDR3 regions. When the TCR CDR3 underwent first-round RT-PCR, the HTBI primer set was used. TCRdb reprocessed the multiplex PCR reads via MiXCR and lists one record per CDR3 protein. The sample lists a few hundred thousand distinct CDR3 sequences; about 15% were seen once.

Sequenced material: blood. The chain employs TRBV18 and TRBJ1-1; no clear D. This TCR derives from a woman aged 25 to 39 with Graves' hyperthyroidism. The CDR3 DNA follows: TGTGCCAGCACTACATTTTCAGCGGGTGAAGCTTTCTTT. Its translation: CASTTFSAGEAFF.